This is a list of T cell receptor beta chains from one sample in a study of STAT5B mutations in CD4+ large granular lymphocyte leukemia. Data came from immunoSEQ multiplex PCR; TCRdb stores just in-frame clones and leaves some out. The sample has about 24,000 clones, 72% seen once. The sample taken for sequencing was CD4+ T cells from blood buffy coats. The receptors originated from a human donor in good health. Both conserved end residues are part of each CDR3. The D gene is left open where the match is weak. The size of a clone is reported for some rows only, either as once, few or many, or as a class for expanded clones.

V gene: TRBV28
clone size: NA
J gene: TRBJ1-4
D gene: NA
CDR3 protein: CASKESGGFNEKLFF
CDR3 DNA: TGTGCCAGCAAAGAGAGTGGGGGCTTTAATGAAAAACTGTTTTTT

V gene: TRBV4-2
clone size: NA
J gene: TRBJ2-7
D gene: NA
CDR3 protein: CASSISGAGGGYEQYF
CDR3 DNA: TGTGCCAGCAGCATCTCGGGGGCAGGGGGTGGCTACGAGCAGTACTTC

V gene: TRBV10-3
clone size: NA
J gene: TRBJ2-7
D gene: NA
CDR3 protein: CASSPTTGYYEQYF
CDR3 DNA: TGTGCCAGCAGCCCGACGACAGGCTACTACGAGCAGTACTTC

V gene: TRBV18
clone size: once
J gene: TRBJ2-5
D gene: NA
CDR3 protein: CASSPPAGNKETQYF
CDR3 DNA: TGTGCCAGCTCACCACCGGCAGGGAACAAGGAGACCCAGTACTTC

V gene: TRBV7-8
clone size: NA
J gene: TRBJ1-2
D gene: NA
CDR3 protein: CASSLAVSSYYTF
CDR3 DNA: TGTGCCAGCAGCTTAGCAGTCAGTTCATACTACACCTTC

V gene: TRBV18
clone size: NA
J gene: TRBJ1-3
D gene: NA
CDR3 protein: CASSRLGIQNSGNTIYF
CDR3 DNA: TGTGCCAGCTCACGACTAGGGATACAGAACTCTGGAAACACCATATATTTT

V gene: TRBV2
clone size: NA
J gene: TRBJ2-1
D gene: NA
CDR3 protein: CASSETQGTKRYNEQFF
CDR3 DNA: TGTGCCAGCAGTGAAACCCAGGGGACCAAACGCTACAATGAGCAGTTCTTC

V gene: TRBV5-1
clone size: few
J gene: TRBJ1-1
D gene: NA
CDR3 protein: CASNRGETLNTEAFF
CDR3 DNA: TGCGCCAGCAATCGGGGGGAGACGTTGAACACTGAAGCTTTCTTT

V gene: TRBV2
clone size: few
J gene: TRBJ1-2
D gene: NA
CDR3 protein: CASSQVKDGGYTF
CDR3 DNA: TGTGCCAGCAGTCAAGTTAAAGATGGGGGCTACACCTTC

V gene: TRBV11-2
clone size: NA
J gene: TRBJ1-5
D gene: NA
CDR3 protein: CASSLGRGKGHQPQHF
CDR3 DNA: TGTGCCAGCAGCTTAGGTAGAGGGAAGGGGCATCAGCCCCAGCATTTT

V gene: TRBV28
clone size: NA
J gene: TRBJ2-2
D gene: NA
CDR3 protein: CASGGFAVDTGELFF
CDR3 DNA: TGTGCCAGTGGAGGGTTTGCGGTCGACACCGGGGAGCTGTTTTTT

V gene: TRBV27
clone size: NA
J gene: TRBJ2-7
D gene: TRBD1
CDR3 protein: CASILGQGGRYEQYF
CDR3 DNA: TGTGCCAGCATCCTGGGACAGGGTGGTCGGTACGAGCAGTACTTC

V gene: TRBV12-5
clone size: NA
J gene: TRBJ2-1
D gene: NA
CDR3 protein: CASGRPGLNYNEQFF
CDR3 DNA: TGTGCTAGTGGTAGACCGGGACTCAACTACAATGAGCAGTTCTTC

V gene: TRBV19
clone size: NA
J gene: TRBJ2-5
D gene: TRBD1
CDR3 protein: CASSAGQGLQETQYF
CDR3 DNA: TGTGCCAGTAGTGCCGGACAGGGGCTCCAAGAGACCCAGTACTTC

V gene: TRBV28
clone size: NA
J gene: TRBJ1-1
D gene: NA
CDR3 protein: CASRSQSTNTEAFF
CDR3 DNA: TGTGCCAGCAGATCCCAAAGCACTAACACTGAAGCTTTCTTT

V gene: TRBV2
clone size: NA
J gene: TRBJ2-2
D gene: TRBD1
CDR3 protein: CASTTWTGVNTGELFF
CDR3 DNA: TGTGCCAGCACCACTTGGACAGGGGTCAACACCGGGGAGCTGTTTTTT

V gene: TRBV9
clone size: few
J gene: TRBJ1-5
D gene: NA
CDR3 protein: CASSVAQLGPPQHF
CDR3 DNA: TGTGCCAGCAGCGTAGCTCAGCTGGGTCCCCCCCAGCATTTT

V gene: TRBV7-2
clone size: NA
J gene: TRBJ2-4
D gene: NA
CDR3 protein: CASSLGGSKNIQYF
CDR3 DNA: TGTGCCAGCAGCTTAGGGGGTTCCAAAAACATTCAGTACTTC

V gene: TRBV2
clone size: NA
J gene: TRBJ1-4
D gene: TRBD1
CDR3 protein: CASRSTGGVEKLFF
CDR3 DNA: TGTGCCAGCAGAAGTACAGGGGGCGTTGAAAAACTGTTTTTT

V gene: TRBV30
clone size: few
J gene: TRBJ1-5
D gene: NA
CDR3 protein: CAWSVGTATSNQPQHF
CDR3 DNA: TGTGCCTGGAGTGTTGGAACAGCTACGAGCAATCAGCCCCAGCATTTT

V gene: TRBV20-1
clone size: NA
J gene: TRBJ2-1
D gene: TRBD2
CDR3 protein: CSASGGNEQFF
CDR3 DNA: TGCAGTGCTAGCGGGGGGAATGAGCAGTTCTTC

V gene: TRBV7-3
clone size: NA
J gene: TRBJ1-2
D gene: TRBD1
CDR3 protein: CASSLTGQGNYGYTF
CDR3 DNA: TGTGCCAGCAGCTTAACGGGACAGGGGAACTATGGCTACACCTTC

V gene: TRBV5-1
clone size: NA
J gene: TRBJ2-7
D gene: NA
CDR3 protein: CASSLVGTGYEQYF
CDR3 DNA: TGCGCCAGCAGCTTGGTGGGTACCGGCTACGAGCAGTACTTC

V gene: TRBV28
clone size: NA
J gene: TRBJ2-7
D gene: NA
CDR3 protein: CASSPGSVPYEQYF
CDR3 DNA: TGTGCCAGCAGTCCAGGGTCCGTACCATACGAGCAGTACTTC

V gene: TRBV5-1
clone size: NA
J gene: TRBJ1-4
D gene: NA
CDR3 protein: CASNADGATNEKLFF
CDR3 DNA: TGCGCCAGCAATGCGGACGGGGCAACTAATGAAAAACTGTTTTTT

V gene: TRBV10-3
clone size: NA
J gene: TRBJ1-2
D gene: NA
CDR3 protein: CAISESEAYGYTF
CDR3 DNA: TGTGCCATCAGTGAGTCTGAGGCGTATGGCTACACCTTC

V gene: TRBV5-1
clone size: NA
J gene: TRBJ2-2
D gene: NA
CDR3 protein: CASSSFGANTGELFF
CDR3 DNA: TGCGCCAGCAGCTCCTTTGGCGCGAACACCGGGGAGCTGTTTTTT

V gene: TRBV5-1
clone size: once
J gene: TRBJ1-2
D gene: NA
CDR3 protein: CASSLWGVNYGYTF
CDR3 DNA: TGCGCCAGCAGCTTGTGGGGGGTTAACTATGGCTACACCTTC

V gene: TRBV5-1
clone size: few
J gene: TRBJ2-7
D gene: NA
CDR3 protein: CASSLGGGRSYEQYF
CDR3 DNA: TGCGCCAGCAGCTTGGGCGGAGGTAGATCCTACGAGCAGTACTTC

V gene: TRBV7-2
clone size: NA
J gene: TRBJ2-7
D gene: NA
CDR3 protein: CASSFDRGSYEQYF
CDR3 DNA: TGTGCCAGCAGCTTCGATAGGGGGAGCTACGAGCAGTACTTC

V gene: TRBV7-8
clone size: NA
J gene: TRBJ2-1
D gene: TRBD2
CDR3 protein: CASSLGLAGGNEQFF
CDR3 DNA: TGTGCCAGCAGCTTAGGACTAGCGGGGGGAAATGAGCAGTTCTTC